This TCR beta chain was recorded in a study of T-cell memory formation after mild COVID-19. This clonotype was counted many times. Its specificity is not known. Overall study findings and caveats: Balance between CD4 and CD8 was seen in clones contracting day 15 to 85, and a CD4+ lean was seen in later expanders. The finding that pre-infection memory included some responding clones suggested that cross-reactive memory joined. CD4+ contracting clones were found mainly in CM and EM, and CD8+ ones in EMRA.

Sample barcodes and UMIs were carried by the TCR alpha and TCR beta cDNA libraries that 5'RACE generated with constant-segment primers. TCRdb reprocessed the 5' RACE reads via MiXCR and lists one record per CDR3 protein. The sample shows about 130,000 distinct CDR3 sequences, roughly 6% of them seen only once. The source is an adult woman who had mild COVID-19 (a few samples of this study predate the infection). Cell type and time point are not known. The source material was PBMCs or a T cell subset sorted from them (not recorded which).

CDR3 loop: CASSQDGTRTFTDTQYF. The CDR3 DNA reads TGTGCCAGCAGCCAAGATGGGACGAGAACTTTCACAGATACGCAGTATTTT. J is TRBJ2-3 and V is TRBV4-2; D could derive from TRBD1 or TRBD2 (5 bases each). Germline-derived CDR1 and CDR2 are LGHNA and YNFKEQ. Trimming removed 0 bases from V and 2 bases from J, with 15 bases in between. This CDR3 contains 17 residues.